This TCR beta chain was sequenced in a study of T cells after yellow fever vaccination. General observations from the study: It was a small share of clonotypes that appeared in both CD4 and CD8 compartments.

For this clonotype: Antigen: not known.

This CDR3 region has 14 residues. Germline V gene lookup returns CDR1 DFQATT and CDR2 SNEGSKA (reference sequence). TCRdb fed the 5' RACE reads into MiXCR, producing one record per CDR3 protein. Of about 160,000 distinct CDR3 sequences in the sample, almost 7% are singletons; the top ten hold more than 2.5%. The chain carries TRBV20-1 and TRBJ1-2; D is unclear. This sequence originates from a man between 18 and 35 years old who received the YFV17D yellow fever vaccine. The specimen comprised CD4+ T cells sorted from PBMCs, sampled about 5 days after the first yellow fever vaccination. For the CDR3, the DNA is TGCAGCTCGACTCCGTACAGCTCTAACTATGGCTACACCTTC. It codes for CSSTPYSSNYGYTF.